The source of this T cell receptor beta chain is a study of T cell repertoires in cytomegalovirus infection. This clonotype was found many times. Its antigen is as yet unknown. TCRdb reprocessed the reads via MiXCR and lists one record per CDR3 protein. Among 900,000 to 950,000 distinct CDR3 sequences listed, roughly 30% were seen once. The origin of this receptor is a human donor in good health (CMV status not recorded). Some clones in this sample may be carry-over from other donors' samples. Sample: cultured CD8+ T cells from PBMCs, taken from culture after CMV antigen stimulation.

The CDR3 sequence: CASSLELVGAWSSGNTIYF. The CDR3 nucleotides read TGTGCCAGCAGCTTAGAGTTGGTAGGGGCCTGGAGCTCTGGAAACACCATATATTTT. The chain has TRBV7-8 and TRBJ1-3; tentative D call: TRBD1 (5 bases). CDR1 is SGHVS and CDR2 is FQNEAQ in the germline V gene. The CDR3 loop spans 19 amino acids. Trimming took 1 base from V and 0 from J, leaving 19 bases between them.